Detailed here is one T cell receptor beta chain. This record comes from a study of cytomegalovirus exposure and HLA in healthy donors. Primers for the PCR totalled 60 Vbeta and 13 Jbeta. Data came from immunoSEQ multiplex PCR; TCRdb stores just in-frame clones and leaves some out. The table lists 69,000 or so clones, approximately 80% of them singletons, with around 3.3% in the top ten. This CDR3 is built from 12 residues. Looked up from germline, CDR1 is LNHNV and CDR2 is YYDKDF (reference sequence). V shed 0 bases and J shed 10 bases, with 4 bases lying between them. The source is a young man in good health and CMV-seronegative. The specimen sequenced was PBMCs. This chain links TRBV15 with TRBJ1-6; D call uncertain. The DNA for the CDR3 is TGTGCCACCAGCAGAGATCGGTCACCCCTCCACTTT. Its protein is CATSRDRSPLHF.